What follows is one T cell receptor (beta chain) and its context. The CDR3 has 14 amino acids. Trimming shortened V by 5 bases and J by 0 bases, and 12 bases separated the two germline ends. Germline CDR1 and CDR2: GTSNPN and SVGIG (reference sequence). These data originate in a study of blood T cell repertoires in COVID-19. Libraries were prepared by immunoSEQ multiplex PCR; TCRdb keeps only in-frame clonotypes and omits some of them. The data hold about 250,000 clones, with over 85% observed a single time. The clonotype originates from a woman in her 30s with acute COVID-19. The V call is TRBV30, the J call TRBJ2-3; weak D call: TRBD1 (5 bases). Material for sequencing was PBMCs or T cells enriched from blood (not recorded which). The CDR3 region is CAWVRQTSTDTQYF. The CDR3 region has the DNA TGTGCCTGGGTTAGACAGACCAGCACAGATACGCAGTATTTT. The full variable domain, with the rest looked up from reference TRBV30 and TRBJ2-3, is SQTIHQWPATLVQPVGSPLSLECTVEGTSNPNLYWYRQAAGRGLQLLFYSVGIGQISSEVPQNLSASRPQDRQFILSSKKLLLSDSGFYLCAWVRQTSTDTQYFGPGTRLTVL.